The 29 T cell receptor beta chains below come from one sample, sequenced in a study of Ad26.COV2.S vaccination and SARS-CoV-2 variants (dated by TCRdb to about 2021). Reading the label with the study, this specimen's treatment or condition is: around 19 received Ad26.COV2.S at low or high dose, single or two shots; roughly five received placebo; per-sample allocation not given. For vaccine and placebo recipients, the sequenced repertoires came from samples collected on day 63 after the first injection. The library was prepared using the immunoSEQ multiplex PCR assay. TCRdb obtained this table from immuneACCESS and retained in-frame rearrangements with V and J assigned. These tables miss some clones; where compared with another copy, unresolved V genes account for less than half of the shortfall, and the remainder is unexplained. The sample table contains 380,000 or so clones; only one count was recorded for roughly 90% of them. Roughly 10% of the sample is taken by the ten largest.

Sequencing used peripheral blood, obtained in a trial of Ad26.COV2.S vaccine versus placebo. Receptor source: a person aged 18-60 years who received the Ad26.COV2.S COVID-19 vaccine or a placebo.

The V gene is TRBV12-2, the J gene TRBJ2-3; no DNA check was done on the table's D call, TRBD2. TRBV12-2 has pseudogene status. The CDR3 consists of 17 residues. CDR3 bases: TGTGCAAGTCGCTTACGTGGACTAGCGGGTTTCACAGATACGCAGTATTTT. This codes for CASRLRGLAGFTDTQYF.

A single count supports this clone. The rearrangement links TRBV28 to TRBJ2-5; D call uncertain. Per the germline V gene, CDR1 is MDHEN and CDR2 is SYDVKM. Trimming removed 3 bases from V and 0 bases from J, with 8 bases in between. The CDR3 runs to 14 residues. For the CDR3, the DNA is TGTGCCAGCAGTTTCCCAGCGTACCAAGAGACCCAGTACTTC. Protein: CASSFPAYQETQYF.

The J gene is TRBJ1-3, the V gene TRBV4-1; possibly TRBD1 for D (5 bases). Germline values: CDR1 MGHRA, CDR2 YSYEKL. The CDR3 contains 17 residues. The germline V and J ends were trimmed by 1 base and 1 base, with 14 bases remaining between them. CDR3 sequence (DNA): TGCGCCAGCAGCCAAGGGCGACAGAAAATTTCTGGAAACACCATATATTTT. It translates to CASSQGRQKISGNTIYF.

V and J are TRBV4-1 and TRBJ2-1; no definite D call. Germline assignment: CDR1 MGHRA and CDR2 YSYEKL. V lost 6 bases and J 1 base, leaving 10 bases between the germline ends. The length of the CDR3 is 14 residues. The CDR3 coding sequence is TGCGCCAGCAGACCCGAGGATTCCTACAATGAGCAGTTCTTC. Amino acid sequence: CASRPEDSYNEQFF.

The genes are TRBV7-9 and TRBJ1-4, with D uncertain. There are 15 residues in the CDR3. CDR1 and CDR2 (germline): SEHNR, FQNEAQ (reference sequence). V lost 5 bases and J lost 5, with 15 bases in between. As DNA, the CDR3 is TGTGCCAGCAGCCCCACAGACCCTTCAAATGAAAAACTGTTTTTT. It codes for CASSPTDPSNEKLFF.

This clone was seen just once. This chain links TRBV27 with TRBJ2-1; TRBD2 matches at 8 bases. V lost 4 bases, J lost 8 bases, and 7 bases stayed unmatched. CDR3 size: 14 residues. Germline CDR1 MNHEY, CDR2 SMNVEV (reference sequence). Written as DNA, the CDR3 is TGTGCCAGCAGTTCCAGCAGCGGGAGTGATGAGCAGTTCTTC. This encodes CASSSSSGSDEQFF.

This chain connects TRBV7-9 to TRBJ2-7; the D is unclear. The CDR3 spans 13 residues. Germline lookup yields CDR1 SEHNR and CDR2 FQNEAQ (reference sequence). Trimming shortened V by 5 bases and J by 5 bases, and 13 bases separated the two germline ends. The CDR3 nucleotides read TGTGCCAGCAGCCAGGTAGAGGACGACGAGCAGTACTTC. It translates to CASSQVEDDEQYF.

V and J are TRBV28 and TRBJ2-1, with D hard to call. CDR1 MDHEN and CDR2 SYDVKM come from the germline V gene. Trimming shortened V by 8 bases and J by 0 bases, and 8 bases separated the two germline ends. This CDR3 contains 13 residues. CDR3: CASRMGSYNEQFF. The CDR3 coding sequence is TGTGCCAGCCGGATGGGCTCCTACAATGAGCAGTTCTTC.

This clone appeared once. The chain employs TRBV9 and TRBJ2-1; TRBD2 matches 10 bases. CDR1 is SGDLS, CDR2 YYNGEE, per germline. V lost 0 bases and J lost 13; bases outside the gene matches: 10. This CDR3 has 15 residues. CDR3 nucleotides: TGTGCCAGCAGCGTAGCGGCACTAGCGGGGCTACACCAGTTCTTC. Amino acids: CASSVAALAGLHQFF.

This chain uses TRBV28 with TRBJ1-1, with D perhaps TRBD1 (5 bases). Germline V gene lookup returns CDR1 MDHEN and CDR2 SYDVKM. The CDR3 loop spans 12 amino acids. V lost 3 bases to trimming and J lost 10 bases, with 12 bases between them. CDR3 sequence (DNA): TGTGCCAGCAGTTTGAACAGCGGGGGAGCTTTCTTT. Protein: CASSLNSGGAFF.

V gene TRBV10-3 combines with J gene TRBJ2-2, with 7 nucleotides matching TRBD1. V shed 5 bases and J 4 bases; nucleotides not matched to a gene: 7. From germline, CDR1 is ENHRY and CDR2 SYGVKD. The CDR3 sequence is 15 residues long. The CDR3, as DNA: TGTGCCATCAGTAACCCGGGACAGAGCACCGGGGAGCTGTTTTTT. Amino acids: CAISNPGQSTGELFF.

The chain links TRBV9 to TRBJ2-1; 8 bases match TRBD2. Germline loops: CDR1 SGDLS, CDR2 YYNGEE. The J segment lost 4 bases and the V segment lost 1 base, leaving 4 bases of the junction unmatched. The CDR3 sequence is 15 residues long. Here the CDR3 DNA reads TGTGCCAGCAGCGTAATGACTAGCGCGTACAATGAGCAGTTCTTC. It codes for CASSVMTSAYNEQFF.

V and J are TRBV7-2 and TRBJ2-7; D may be TRBD1 or TRBD2 (5 bases each). The CDR3 length is 17 residues. Trimming left V 1 base short and J 2 bases short, with 18 bases between. Looked up from germline, CDR1 is SGHTA and CDR2 is FQGNSA. For the CDR3, the DNA is TGTGCCAGCAGCTTAGGTAAAAAAGGGGACGGGGCCTACGAGCAGTACTTC. Residues: CASSLGKKGDGAYEQYF. Using reference TRBV7-2 and TRBJ2-7 for the parts outside the CDR3, the full variable domain is GAGVSQSPSNKVTEKGKDVELRCDPISGHTALYWYRQSLGQGLEFLIYFQGNSAPDKSGLPSDRFSAERTGGSVSTLTIQRTQQEDSAVYLCASSLGKKGDGAYEQYFGPGTRLTVT.

The chain uses TRBV28 and TRBJ1-1; D may be TRBD1 (6 bases). Trimming removed 3 bases from V and 7 bases from J, with 12 bases in between. The CDR3 spans 13 residues. CDR1 MDHEN and CDR2 SYDVKM come from the germline V gene. The CDR3 DNA reads TGTGCCAGCAGTTTGCCAGGGGTGGGTGAAGCTTTCTTT. Its protein is CASSLPGVGEAFF.

V and J are TRBV28 and TRBJ2-1; 11 nucleotides line up with TRBD2. The CDR3 runs to 16 residues. The junction had 6 bases not matched to a gene; V was cut back by 5 bases and J by 3 bases. Looked up from germline, CDR1 is MDHEN and CDR2 is SYDVKM. The CDR3 nucleotides are TGTGCCAGCAGTACCCTTAGCGGGAGGGGCTACAATGAGCAGTTCTTC. Its protein product is CASSTLSGRGYNEQFF.

The chain recombines TRBV6-5 with TRBJ1-1; 8 positions match TRBD1. The CDR3 sequence is 13 residues long. V gave up 9 bases and J gave up 5 bases; unmatched junction bases: 8. In germline, CDR1 is MNHEY, CDR2 SVGAGI. CDR3 sequence (DNA): TGTGCCAGTGGGGACAGGATATTTACTGAAGCTTTCTTT. This gives the protein CASGDRIFTEAFF.

CDR3 sequence (DNA): TGCAGCGTGCGGACGGAATACTATGGCTACACCTTC. Its protein is CSVRTEYYGYTF. The V gene is TRBV29-1, the J gene TRBJ1-2; D unresolved. The CDR3 runs to 12 residues. CDR1 is SQVTM, CDR2 ANQGSEA, per germline. The V and J ends lost 6 bases and 3 bases respectively, with 11 bases between them.

The J gene is TRBJ2-3, the V gene TRBV7-8; no definite D call. Germline-derived CDR1 and CDR2 are SGHVS and FQNEAQ. This CDR3 comprises 14 residues. Trimming pared 2 bases from V and 2 bases from J, leaving 8 bases between. DNA for the CDR3: TGTGCCAGCAGCTTAAACAGTTACACAGATACGCAGTATTTT. Translating it yields CASSLNSYTDTQYF. Full variable domain (missing parts from reference TRBV7-8 and TRBJ2-3): GAGVSQSPRYKVAKRGQDVALRCDPISGHVSLFWYQQALGQGPEFLTYFQNEAQLDKSGLPSDRFFAERPEGSVSTLKIQRTQQEDSAVYLCASSLNSYTDTQYFGPGTRLTVL.

Points on this clone: One junction end does not reproduce the germline sequence, and a read error may be involved. This chain uses TRBV2 with TRBJ1-2; D gene ambiguous. CDR3 length: 14 amino acids. The V gene's germline CDR1 is SNHLY and CDR2 FYNNEI. The chain's CDR3 is CANSSRGSGKGYTF. The CDR3, as DNA: TGTGCCAACAGTAGCCGGGGATCAGGAAAAGGCTACACCTTC.

This clone was observed a few times. The chain links TRBV6-5 to TRBJ2-2; D is unclear. This CDR3 has 13 amino acids. Germline V lookup: CDR1 MNHEY, CDR2 SVGAGI. The V end lost 2 bases, the J end lost 8 bases, and 9 bases lay between the germline ends. CDR3 sequence: CASSYRYTGELFF. For the CDR3, the DNA is TGTGCCAGCAGTTACCGGTATACTGGGGAGCTGTTTTTT.

CDR3 sequence reads: CASSLEFSGGAFWTDTQYF. DNA of the CDR3: TGTGCCAGCAGCTTAGAGTTCAGCGGGGGGGCGTTTTGGACAGATACGCAGTATTTT. This chain uses TRBV7-2 with TRBJ2-3; 10 nucleotides agree with TRBD2. The CDR3 consists of 19 residues. Germline CDR1 reads SGHTA; CDR2 reads FQGNSA. Trimming took 1 base from V and 3 from J; bases not matched to a gene: 13.

This clone was seen only once. This sequence joins TRBV11-2 and TRBJ2-5, with TRBD2 matching over 11 bases. The CDR3 is 17 amino acids. Losses at the gene ends were 0 bases for V and 1 base for J; bases not matched to a gene: 4. The germline gives CDR1 SGHAT, CDR2 FQNNGV. CDR3 amino acids: CASSLDWLAGGQETQYF. The CDR3 nucleotides are TGTGCCAGCAGCTTAGACTGGCTAGCGGGGGGCCAAGAGACCCAGTACTTC.

V and J are TRBV9 and TRBJ2-7; 7 positions agree with TRBD2. Per germline, CDR1 SGDLS and CDR2 YYNGEE. Losses at the gene ends were 4 bases for V and 1 base for J; bases not matched to a gene: 11. There are 16 residues in the CDR3. DNA of the CDR3: TGTGCCAGCAGCCCTACCGCGGGGCGGGGGTCCTACGAGCAGTACTTC. It translates to CASSPTAGRGSYEQYF.

This CDR3 is CASSSGPSWGSGANVLTF. In nucleotides, the CDR3 is TGTGCCAGCAGCTCGGGACCTAGCTGGGGCTCTGGGGCCAACGTCCTGACTTTC. V gene TRBV28 combines with J gene TRBJ2-6; either TRBD1 or TRBD2 may supply D (5 bases each). Germline V gene sequence: CDR1 MDHEN, CDR2 SYDVKM. Trimming shortened V by 6 bases and J by 0 bases, and 18 bases separated the two germline ends. CDR3 size: 18 residues.

Remarks on this clone: Within the sample, other DNA sequences also encode this same CDR3. The chain recombines TRBV7-2 with TRBJ1-1; TRBD1 might be the D (6 bases). Germline lookup yields CDR1 SGHTA and CDR2 FQGNSA. This CDR3 spans 13 amino acids. Trimming took 4 bases from V and 4 from J, leaving 10 bases between them. The CDR3 is CASSSQGSTEAFF. Here the CDR3 DNA reads TGTGCCAGCAGCTCCCAGGGGAGCACTGAAGCTTTCTTT.

The rearrangement uses TRBV2 and TRBJ2-3, with 9 bases identical to TRBD1. Germline CDR1 reads SNHLY; CDR2 reads FYNNEI. The J segment lost 2 bases and the V segment lost 8 bases, leaving 8 bases of the junction unmatched. The length of the CDR3 is 15 residues. The DNA of the CDR3 is TGTGCCAGCCGGCCTGGACAGGGGCTCACAGATACGCAGTATTTT. As protein: CASRPGQGLTDTQYF.

The V call is TRBV6-4, the J call TRBJ2-2, with TRBD2 as a possible D gene (6 bases). V dropped 6 bases and J dropped 2 bases, with 10 bases sitting between them. The CDR3 totals 14 residues. The V gene's germline CDR1 is MRHNA and CDR2 SNTAGT. CDR3 amino acids: CASSGGFNTGELFF. The CDR3 coding sequence is TGTGCCAGCAGCGGGGGTTTCAACACCGGGGAGCTGTTTTTT.

This CDR3 is CASSQGWGKAFF. The DNA of the CDR3 is TGTGCCAGCAGCCAAGGGTGGGGGAAAGCTTTCTTT. V is TRBV11-3 and J is TRBJ1-1, with a possible D match to TRBD1 (5 bases). In germline, CDR1 is SGHNT, CDR2 YENEEA. This CDR3 is 12 amino acids long. V shed 5 bases and J shed 9 bases, with 13 bases lying between them.

The DNA for the CDR3 is TGTGCAAGTCGCTTAACCGTAACGTCTCCGGGTTATGACTCCTACGAGCAGTACTTC. Translating it yields CASRLTVTSPGYDSYEQYF. The V and J genes are TRBV12-2 and TRBJ2-7; the DNA was not compared with TRBD2, the D call given in the table. TRBV12-2 is a pseudogene segment. This CDR3 is built from 19 residues.